This T cell receptor (beta chain) was sequenced during a study of PD-L1 blockade in urothelial cancer (TCRdb year 2017). Looking at the study overall: Therapy was started in 2014 for all patients, and atezolizumab 1,200 mg was administered intravenously every 3 weeks. The study, an exploratory multi-omic analysis, examined somatic, immune and clinical correlates of response to PD-L1 blockade with atezolizumab in urothelial cancer. Pretreatment tumor samples and matched peripheral blood, collected serially before and after atezolizumab treatment, underwent TCR sequencing. Durable clinical benefit was achieved by nine patients and was not achieved by 20 patients. Approximately 30 patients had pretreatment blood TCR-seq, some 25 had at least one posttreatment blood collection, and some 25 had tumor TCR-seq. Durable clinical benefit meant progression-free survival longer than 6 months, and TCR features were also tested against progression-free and overall survival. Blood samples were analyzed 3 weeks after the start of treatment (second dose) and 6 weeks after the start of treatment. In the same patients, whole exome sequencing and RNA sequencing of pretreatment tumors were performed in addition to TCR sequencing. Patients had an ECOG performance status of 0 or 1 and had received between 0 and 3 prior chemotherapy regimens. About nine tenths of the roughly 30 patients were males with bladder-origin urothelial cancer, and about 65% of the roughly 30 reported a prior smoking history. Blood samples yielded a median of 141,255 T cells and tens of thousands of unique TCRs, with median clonality 0.080. On the study overall, not on this receptor specifically: A pretreatment peripheral blood TCR clonality below the median was linked to improved progression-free and overall survival. Small sample size (n ≈ 29) and many exploratory analyses mean the results are intended to be hypothesis-generating. Patients with durable benefit showed greater expansion of tumor-associated TCR clones in peripheral blood 3 weeks after starting treatment (n ≈ 21, p = 0.022).

With respect to this clone: The antigen it recognizes is unknown. The input lacks base qualities; no much larger clone sits a single base away.

Each PCR received spiked-in synthetic TCR analog templates so that absolute template abundance could be estimated from read counts. TCRbeta CDR3 regions were amplified from genomic DNA with bias-controlled V and J gene primers using the immunoSEQ assay. Sequencing of rearranged TCRbeta segments was done at approximately 20X coverage. Per the authors' processing: Sequencing errors were corrected by clustering and CDR3s were annotated against IMGT to assign V, D and J genes. Downstream analyses used only productive TCRbeta rearrangements, leaving out any out-of-frame or stop-codon sequences. To compute clonality, Shannon entropy was normalized by the log of the number of unique productive sequences and then subtracted from one. Fisher's exact test with Benjamini-Hochberg correction, at a threshold of adjusted p below 0.01, was used to find clones that differed between time points or between blood and tumor. Entries here come from immuneACCESS through TCRdb and include only in-frame sequences with V and J called. Some clones fail to appear in such tables; in the studies checked, an unresolved V gene covers under half of the shortfall, and the cause of the remainder is unknown. The V and J calls and the clone size are those of that table, but D and trimming were determined from the DNA. The sample table records around 110,000 clones; about 91% of these occur just once. The biggest ten clones account for approximately 3.5% of the sample.

Explained via the paper, the time point label denotes: peripheral blood 6 weeks after treatment start. A cohort of approximately 30 patients with locally advanced or metastatic urothelial carcinoma, treated at Memorial Sloan Kettering on a trial protocol, was included. Peripheral blood mononuclear cells were collected from each patient pretreatment and during treatment, giving between 1 and 8 total time points per patient. The Qiagen DNeasy Blood extraction kit was used to purify genomic DNA from total PBMCs and from tumor samples. PBMCs were collected pretreatment and during treatment, and were isolated and stored as previously described. The origin of this receptor is a man in his sixties with urothelial cancer. Sequenced here: PBMCs, sampled around atezolizumab (anti-PD-L1) treatment.

The nucleotides read TGTGCCAGCAGTTTCTGGGGAGGGTTGGAGACCCAGTACTTC. Translated, this gives CASSFWGGLETQYF. The chain was built from TRBV27 and TRBJ2-5, with 7 junctional bases fitting TRBD2. CDR1 and CDR2 (MNHEY, SMNVEV) derive from the germline V gene (reference sequence). The CDR3 holds 14 amino acids from the cysteine to the phenylalanine. Of all the DNA, just the CDR3 is kept, 42 bases in frame from base 1. The germline V and J ends show losses of 3 bases and 5 bases respectively, and no gene match explains 6 bases of the junction.